This TCR beta chain was sequenced during a study of regulatory T cells in long-lasting Graves disease. Noted time point: persistent/refractory GD, antithyroid drugs over 5 years with positive TRAb. PBMCs provided the RNA from which the TCR library was made. It was an endocrinology department in Xi'an, China, that provided the patients. The V gene's germline CDR1 is MNHNS and CDR2 SASEGT. Trimming shortened V by 8 bases and J by 4 bases, and 8 bases separated the two germline ends. This CDR3 contains 11 residues. This clonotype was seen repeatedly, ten times or more. The antigen is unknown. Researchers made TCR beta libraries by using iRepertoire HTBI primers and running Arm-PCR on CDR3 regions. MiXCR, run by TCRdb on the multiplex PCR reads, gives a single entry per CDR3 protein. The sample lists 700,000 or so distinct CDR3 sequences; around 30% were seen once. General study findings and limits: Only peripheral blood was studied, not thyroid tissue. Repertoires from persistent disease leaned toward TRBV28, TRBJ1-2 and TRBJ2-5. Compared with new cases, persistent Graves' patients showed reduced TCR diversity.

The receptor's source is a female donor with Graves disease. Source: peripheral blood mononuclear cells (PBMCs), taken when the disease was refractory, from a patient treated with antithyroid drugs. The J gene is TRBJ1-2, the V gene TRBV6-1; no clear D gene. The CDR3: CASLSLYGYTF. CDR3 sequence (DNA): TGTGCCAGCCTATCGCTCTATGGCTACACCTTC.